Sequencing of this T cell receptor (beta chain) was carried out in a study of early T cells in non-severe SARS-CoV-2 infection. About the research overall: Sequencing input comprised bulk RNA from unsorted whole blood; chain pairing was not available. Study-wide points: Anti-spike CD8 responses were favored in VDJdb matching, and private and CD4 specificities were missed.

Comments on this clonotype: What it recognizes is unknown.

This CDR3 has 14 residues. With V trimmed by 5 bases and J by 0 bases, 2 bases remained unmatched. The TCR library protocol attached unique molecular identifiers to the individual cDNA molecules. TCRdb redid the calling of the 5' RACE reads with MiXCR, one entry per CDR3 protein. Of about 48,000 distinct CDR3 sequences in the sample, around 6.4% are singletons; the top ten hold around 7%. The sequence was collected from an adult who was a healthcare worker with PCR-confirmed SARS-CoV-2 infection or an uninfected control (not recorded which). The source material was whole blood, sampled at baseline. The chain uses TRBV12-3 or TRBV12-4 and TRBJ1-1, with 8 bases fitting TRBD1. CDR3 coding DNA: TGTGCCAGCAGTCAGGGACAGGTGAACACTGAAGCTTTCTTT. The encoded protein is CASSQGQVNTEAFF.